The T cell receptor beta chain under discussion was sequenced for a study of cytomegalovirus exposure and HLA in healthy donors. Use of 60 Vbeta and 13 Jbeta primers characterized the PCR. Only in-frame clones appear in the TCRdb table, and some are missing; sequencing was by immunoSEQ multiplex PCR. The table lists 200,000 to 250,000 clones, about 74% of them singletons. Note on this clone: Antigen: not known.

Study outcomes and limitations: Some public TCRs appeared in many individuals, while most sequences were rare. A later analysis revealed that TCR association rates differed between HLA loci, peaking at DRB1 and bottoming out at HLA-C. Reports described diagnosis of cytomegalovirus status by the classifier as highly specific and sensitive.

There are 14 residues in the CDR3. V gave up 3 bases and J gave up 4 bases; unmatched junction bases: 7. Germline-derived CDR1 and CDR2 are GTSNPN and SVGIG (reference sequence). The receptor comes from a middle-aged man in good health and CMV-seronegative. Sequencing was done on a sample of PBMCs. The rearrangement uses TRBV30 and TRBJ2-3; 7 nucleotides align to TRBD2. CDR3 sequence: CAWRSSGIPDTQYF. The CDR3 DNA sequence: TGTGCCTGGAGGTCTAGCGGTATCCCAGATACGCAGTATTTT. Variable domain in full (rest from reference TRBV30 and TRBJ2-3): SQTIHQWPATLVQPVGSPLSLECTVEGTSNPNLYWYRQAAGRGLQLLFYSVGIGQISSEVPQNLSASRPQDRQFILSSKKLLLSDSGFYLCAWRSSGIPDTQYFGPGTRLTVL.